This T cell receptor (beta chain) appears in the sequencing data of a study of tumor-infiltrating lymphocytes in primary liver carcinoma. Study-wide background: With diameters of about 4 to 11 cm, tumors were stage T1-T3 N0M0.

With a constant-region primer, TCR beta cDNA was made from approximately 520 ng of total RNA. A slightly modified ARM-PCR protocol with three nested multiplex PCR rounds produced these TCR beta libraries. A C-beta reverse primer and TRBV1-TRBV30 forward primers served in each of the first two PCR rounds, at approximately 10 cycles apiece. Using its own MiXCR run on the multiplex PCR reads, TCRdb lists one record per CDR3 protein. The sample gives almost 55,000 distinct CDR3 sequences, over 70% of which show up once; roughly 24% is in the top ten. This CDR3 spans 12 amino acids. Looked up from germline, CDR1 is SGHAT and CDR2 is FQNNGV. Extraction of RNA together with DNA used 20-30 mg of unsorted bulk tissue. This clonotype showed up just a few times. A read error may account for a junction end that differs from germline.

The chain links TRBV11-2 to TRBJ2-1; D is perhaps TRBD1 (5 bases). Sequencing was performed on liver tumor tissue from sampling region 2. Stated subset: tumor region T2, inferior pole. This sequence originates from a man aged 35 to 55 with primary liver carcinoma and hepatitis B virus infection. CDR3 bases: TGTGCCAGCAGCCCACAGGACAATGAGCAGCCCTTC. This codes for CASSPQDNEQPF.